The clone carrying this T cell receptor beta chain occurred a few times. The antigen is unknown. TCRdb recomputed calls from the 5' RACE reads with MiXCR, one row per CDR3 protein. This sample has hundreds of thousands of distinct CDR3 sequences, with around 26% found just once. This sample was included in a study of CD8 T cells in ankylosing spondylitis. Study-level results: Blood of patients with ankylosing spondylitis appeared to be characterized by a TCR beta motif of several highly homologous variants. Disease-associated clones were reportedly significantly overrepresented in matched ankylosing spondylitis synovial fluid.

Germline-derived CDR1 and CDR2 are SGHRS and YFSETQ. This CDR3 is built from 14 residues. V lost 5 bases and J lost 8, with 17 bases in between. This clonotype originated in a male donor with ankylosing spondylitis. Input material: blood, either unsorted or a sorted T cell fraction (not recorded which). This chain joins TRBV5-1 and TRBJ2-1; D may correspond to TRBD1 or TRBD2 (5 bases each). The CDR3 DNA follows: TGCGCCAGCAGGAGAGGGACCAAGGGAGATGAGCAGTTCTTC. It codes for CASRRGTKGDEQFF.